The T cell receptor (beta chain) under discussion was sequenced for a study of shared T cell receptors in the human thymus. The table came from immunoSEQ multiplex PCR; TCRdb's copy has only in-frame clones and leaves some out. Of 600,000 or so clones detected, approximately 87% appear once; the ten largest clones hold over 0.008%. The same sample was also studied in work on human thymus T cells. This second study notes: Samples came from healthy Finnish infants during open corrective cardiac surgery. Thymus tissue for the work was resected from patients undergoing corrective heart surgery.

This TCR was sampled from a boy under two years old with a congenital heart defect. Sequenced input: thymocytes.

In DNA, the CDR3 is TGTGCCAGCTCACCCGGACAGGGGGCTCACGAGCAGTACTTC. Amino acid sequence: CASSPGQGAHEQYF. The V and J genes are TRBV18 and TRBJ2-5; the match to TRBD1 covers 11 bases. The DNA end is a closer match to TRBJ2-7, so the J assignment may be wrong. Germline V gene data show CDR1 as KGHSH and CDR2 as LQKENI. CDR3 length: 14 residues.